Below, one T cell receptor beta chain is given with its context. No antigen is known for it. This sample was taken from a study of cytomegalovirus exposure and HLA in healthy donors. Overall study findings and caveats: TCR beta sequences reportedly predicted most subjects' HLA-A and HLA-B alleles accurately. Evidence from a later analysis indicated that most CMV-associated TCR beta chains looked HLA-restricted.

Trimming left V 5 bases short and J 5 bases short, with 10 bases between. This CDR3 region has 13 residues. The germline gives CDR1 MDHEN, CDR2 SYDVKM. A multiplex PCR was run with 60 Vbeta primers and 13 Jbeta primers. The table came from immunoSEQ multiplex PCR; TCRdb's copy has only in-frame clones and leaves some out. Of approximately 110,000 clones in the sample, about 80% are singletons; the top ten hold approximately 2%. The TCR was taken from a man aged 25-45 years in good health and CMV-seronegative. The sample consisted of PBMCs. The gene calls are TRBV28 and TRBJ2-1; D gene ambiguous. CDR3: CASSLRRDNEQFF. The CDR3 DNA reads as TGTGCCAGCAGTCTCCGACGGGACAATGAGCAGTTCTTC.